A single T cell receptor (beta chain) is shown here with its context. Sequenced by immunoSEQ multiplex PCR; TCRdb stores in-frame clones only, minus some. The table includes under 200,000 clones, roughly nine tenths detected once. The data derive from a study of T cell responses to AZD1222 COVID-19 vaccine. This CDR3 is 16 amino acids long. Germline V gives CDR1 SGHTA, CDR2 FQGNSA. V lost 4 bases and J lost 2; bases outside the gene matches: 6. The sequencing here drew on peripheral blood, taken on day 0 of AZD1222 vaccination. The source of this sequence is an adult in good health. The V and J genes are TRBV7-2 and TRBJ2-5; TRBD2 matches 11 bases. CDR3 amino acids: CASSSLAGGSQETQYF. In DNA, the CDR3 is TGTGCCAGCAGCTCCTTAGCGGGAGGGTCACAAGAGACCCAGTACTTC. The whole variable domain, filled in from reference TRBV7-2 and TRBJ2-5, reads GAGVSQSPSNKVTEKGKDVELRCDPISGHTALYWYRQSLGQGLEFLIYFQGNSAPDKSGLPSDRFSAERTGGSVSTLTIQRTQQEDSAVYLCASSSLAGGSQETQYFGPGTRLLVL.